The 7 T cell receptor beta chains listed next were all sequenced from one sample in a study of OX40 agonist ivuxolimab in advanced cancers. The repertoire was sequenced with immunoSEQ multiplex PCR; TCRdb's copy has only in-frame clones and lacks some. The table has 90,000 to 120,000 clones, around nine tenths seen once. The sequences come from CD4+ or CD8+ T cells sorted from blood, collected in a trial of the OX40 agonist ivuxolimab. These receptors came from an adult with an advanced solid tumor such as melanoma, head and neck, liver or kidney cancer.

This clone was observed a single time. The chain recombines TRBV5-1 with TRBJ1-1; D is unresolved. CDR3 length: 15 amino acids. The germline V gene has CDR1 SGHRS and CDR2 YFSETQ. V lost 4 bases and J 0 bases, leaving 13 bases between the germline ends. Written as DNA, the CDR3 is TGCGCCAGCAGCGTAGCCAACTATATGAACACTGAAGCTTTCTTT. Translated, it gives CASSVANYMNTEAFF.

The chain uses TRBV28 and TRBJ2-4, with D possibly being TRBD1 (6 bases). CDR1 MDHEN and CDR2 SYDVKM come from the germline V gene. This CDR3 region has 18 residues. Trimming stripped 2 bases from V and 0 bases from J, with 17 bases between. The CDR3 nucleotides read TGTGCCAGCAGTTTAGCCGCAGGGGCGAGACTAGCCAAAAACATTCAGTACTTC. Translating it yields CASSLAAGARLAKNIQYF.

This rearrangement joins TRBV6-1 to TRBJ2-5; TRBD2 agrees at 11 bases. This CDR3 region has 17 residues. V shed 2 bases, J shed 5 bases, and the junction held 10 bases outside the gene matches. CDR1 MNHNS and CDR2 SASEGT come from the germline V gene. The CDR3 loop reads CASSEWGSGRAKETQYF. CDR3 in DNA: TGTGCCAGCAGTGAATGGGGTAGCGGGAGGGCCAAGGAGACCCAGTACTTC.

The chain has TRBV9 and TRBJ2-1, with a tentative D call TRBD2 (6 bases). Germline V gene data show CDR1 as SGDLS and CDR2 as YYNGEE. The V end was cut by 0 bases, the J end by 7 bases, with 17 bases between. The CDR3 is 16 residues long. Written as DNA, the CDR3 is TGTGCCAGCAGCGTAGGTGGTAGCGGAGATTGGAATGAGCAGTTCTTC. Translation gives CASSVGGSGDWNEQFF. Drawing the rest from reference TRBV9 and TRBJ2-1, the complete variable domain is DSGVTQTPKHLITATGQRVTLRCSPRSGDLSVYWYQQSLDQGLQFLIQYYNGEERAKGNILERFSAQQFPDLHSELNLSSLELGDSALYFCASSVGGSGDWNEQFFGPGTRLTVL.

The chain has TRBV19 and TRBJ2-1; D uncertain. The CDR3 sequence is 13 residues long. CDR1 LNHDA and CDR2 SQIVND come from the germline V gene (reference sequence). The germline V and J ends were trimmed by 8 bases and 7 bases, with 15 bases remaining between them. CDR3 region: CASVGQINNEQFF. The CDR3 coding sequence is TGTGCCAGTGTAGGGCAGATTAATAATGAGCAGTTCTTC.

The V call is TRBV5-1, the J call TRBJ2-7; D tentatively reads TRBD1 or TRBD2 (5 bases each). V was cut by 4 bases and J by 2 bases, with 10 bases left in between. The CDR3 consists of 13 residues. Germline loops: CDR1 SGHRS, CDR2 YFSETQ. The CDR3 region is CASSQSGPYEQYF. In nucleotides, the CDR3 is TGCGCCAGCAGCCAATCGGGGCCCTACGAGCAGTACTTC.

The chain recombines TRBV27 with TRBJ1-2, with 12 positions matching TRBD1. Trimming took 4 bases from V and 7 from J; bases not matched to a gene: 7. Germline lookup yields CDR1 MNHEY and CDR2 SMNVEV (reference sequence). CDR3 length: 15 amino acids. CDR3 protein: CASSSPGQGAGGYTF. Written as DNA, the CDR3 is TGTGCCAGCAGTTCACCGGGACAGGGGGCCGGTGGCTACACCTTC.